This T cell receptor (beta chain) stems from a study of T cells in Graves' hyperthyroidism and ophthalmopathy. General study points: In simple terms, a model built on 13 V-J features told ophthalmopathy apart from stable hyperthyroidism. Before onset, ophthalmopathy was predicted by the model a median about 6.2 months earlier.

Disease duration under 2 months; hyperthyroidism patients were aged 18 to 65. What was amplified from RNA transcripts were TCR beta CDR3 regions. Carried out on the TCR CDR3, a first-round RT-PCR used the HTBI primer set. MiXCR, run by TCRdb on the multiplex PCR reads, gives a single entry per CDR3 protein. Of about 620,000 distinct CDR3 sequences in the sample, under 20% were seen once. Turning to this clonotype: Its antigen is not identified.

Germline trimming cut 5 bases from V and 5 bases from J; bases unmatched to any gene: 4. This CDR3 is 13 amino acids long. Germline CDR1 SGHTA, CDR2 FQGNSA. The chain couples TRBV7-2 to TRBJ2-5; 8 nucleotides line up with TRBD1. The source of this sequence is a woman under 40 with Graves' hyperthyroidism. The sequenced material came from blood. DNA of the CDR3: TGTGCCAGCAGCCCGGGACAGGCGGAGACCCAGTACTTC. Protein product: CASSPGQAETQYF. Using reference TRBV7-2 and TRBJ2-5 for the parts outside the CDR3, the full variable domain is GAGVSQSPSNKVTEKGKDVELRCDPISGHTALYWYRQSLGQGLEFLIYFQGNSAPDKSGLPSDRFSAERTGGSVSTLTIQRTQQEDSAVYLCASSPGQAETQYFGPGTRLLVL.